The source of this TCR beta chain is a study of OX40 agonist ivuxolimab in advanced cancers. Trimming removed 2 bases from V and 2 bases from J, with 7 bases in between. Germline V CDR1 and CDR2: MGHRA, YSYEKL. This CDR3 spans 14 amino acids. The assay was immunoSEQ multiplex PCR, and TCRdb's table has in-frame clones only and misses some. The sample shows about 100,000 clones, roughly 94% of them seen only once. The sample here was CD4+ or CD8+ T cells sorted from blood, taken in a trial of the OX40 agonist ivuxolimab. This sequence joins TRBV4-1 and TRBJ1-3; D uncertain. This clonotype was sampled from an adult with an advanced solid tumor such as melanoma, head and neck, liver or kidney cancer. In DNA, the CDR3 is TGCGCCAGCAGCCAAACAGCAACTGGAAACACCATATATTTT. Translating gives CASSQTATGNTIYF.